The sequence of this T cell receptor (beta chain) was determined in a study of beta chain features in type 1 diabetes. Study-level findings and limits: A pattern of fewer insertions and more deletions at VDJ junctions was seen in type 1 diabetes patients. Shorter TCRB CDR3s, moderately but significantly so, were found in Type 1 diabetes patients in all four CD4+ subsets.

cDNA synthesis used the whole RNA isolate, giving expressed TCRB sequences. Naive, central memory and regulatory T cell samples yielded about 4 million reads on average. Sequenced by immunoSEQ multiplex PCR; TCRdb stores in-frame clones only, minus some. The repertoire holds about 160,000 clones, with 6.5% to 8.5% as singletons. Markers CD45RO/CCR7/CD25/CD127/CD95/CD27 served to sort CD4+ naive, central memory, regulatory and stem cell-like memory cells. Over 95% purity was reached by all sorted populations. This clone was recorded a few times. Antigen specificity is unknown. Per the germline V gene, CDR1 is GTSNPN and CDR2 is SVGIG (reference sequence). The trim removed 5 bases at V and 4 bases at J, leaving 9 bases unmatched. The CDR3 length is 14 residues.

The sequence came from a man aged 18 to 30 with type 1 diabetes. The sequenced sample consisted of central memory CD4+ T cells from blood. The chain links TRBV30 to TRBJ2-7, with 9 bases identical to TRBD1. In nucleotides, the CDR3 is TGTGCCTGGGGGGGAAGACAGGGGGTATACGAGCAGTACTTC. Amino acid sequence: CAWGGRQGVYEQYF.